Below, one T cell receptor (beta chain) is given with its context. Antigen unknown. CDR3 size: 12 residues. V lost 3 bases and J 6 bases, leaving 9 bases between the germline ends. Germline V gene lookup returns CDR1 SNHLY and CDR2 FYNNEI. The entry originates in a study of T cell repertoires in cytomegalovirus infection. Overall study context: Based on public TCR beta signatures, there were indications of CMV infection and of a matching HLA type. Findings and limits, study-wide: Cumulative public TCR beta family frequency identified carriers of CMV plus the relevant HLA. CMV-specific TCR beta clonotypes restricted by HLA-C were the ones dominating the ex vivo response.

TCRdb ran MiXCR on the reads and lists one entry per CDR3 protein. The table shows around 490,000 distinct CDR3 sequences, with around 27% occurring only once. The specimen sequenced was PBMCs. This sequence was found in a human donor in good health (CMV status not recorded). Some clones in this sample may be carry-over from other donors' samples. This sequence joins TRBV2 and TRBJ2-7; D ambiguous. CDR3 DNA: TGTGCCAGCAGTGATTTATTGGCCGAGCAGTACTTC. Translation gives CASSDLLAEQYF.